Listed here is a single TCR beta chain. Its antigen is not identified. The CDR3 consists of 15 residues. Between the trimmed V and J ends, which lost 3 bases and 5 bases, there was a span of 16 bases. The sample belongs to a study of T-cell memory formation after mild COVID-19. Broader study findings: For contracting clones, CD4+ ones sat mainly in CM and EM, CD8+ in EMRA. Memory sampled before infection contained some responding clones, suggesting cross-reactive memory joined.

5'RACE primed from the constant segment yielded TCR alpha and TCR beta cDNA libraries bearing sample barcodes and UMIs. TCRdb recomputed calls from the 5' RACE reads with MiXCR, one row per CDR3 protein. The sample consists of 300,000 to 350,000 distinct CDR3 sequences, just under 20% of them appearing once. The TCR sequence derives from a man in his late teens or twenties who had mild COVID-19 (a few samples of this study predate the infection). Cell type and time point are not known. The rearrangement uses TRBV12-3 or TRBV12-4 and TRBJ2-5, with D perhaps given as TRBD1 or TRBD2 (5 bases each). Sequenced material: PBMCs or a T cell subset sorted from them (not recorded which). CDR3 residues: CASSFAGPGLETQYF. CDR3 coding DNA: TGTGCCAGCAGTTTCGCAGGGCCGGGATTGGAGACCCAGTACTTC.